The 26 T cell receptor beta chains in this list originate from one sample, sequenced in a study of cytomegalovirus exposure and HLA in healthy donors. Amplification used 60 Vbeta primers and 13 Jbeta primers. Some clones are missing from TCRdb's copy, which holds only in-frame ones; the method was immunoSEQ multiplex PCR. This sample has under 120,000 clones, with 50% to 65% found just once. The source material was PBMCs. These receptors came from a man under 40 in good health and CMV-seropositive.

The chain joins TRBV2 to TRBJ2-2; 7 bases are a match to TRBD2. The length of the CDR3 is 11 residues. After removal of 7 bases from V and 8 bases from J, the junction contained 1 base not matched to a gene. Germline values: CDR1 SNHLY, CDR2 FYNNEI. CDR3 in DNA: TGTGCCAGCACCGGGAGGGGGGAGCTGTTTTTT. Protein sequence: CASTGRGELFF.

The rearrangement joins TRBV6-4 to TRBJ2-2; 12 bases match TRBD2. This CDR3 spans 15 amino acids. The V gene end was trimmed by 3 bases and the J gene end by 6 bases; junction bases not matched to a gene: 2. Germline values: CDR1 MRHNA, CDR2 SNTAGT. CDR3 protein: CASSEASGGAGELFF. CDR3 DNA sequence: TGTGCCAGCAGTGAAGCTAGCGGGGGGGCCGGGGAGCTGTTTTTT.

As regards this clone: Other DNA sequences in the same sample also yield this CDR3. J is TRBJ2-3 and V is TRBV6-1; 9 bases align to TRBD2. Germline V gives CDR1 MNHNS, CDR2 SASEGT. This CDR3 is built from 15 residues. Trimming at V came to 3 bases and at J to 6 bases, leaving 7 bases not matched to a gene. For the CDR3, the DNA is TGTGCCAGCAGTGAGACTAGCGGAGGGGCTGATACGCAGTATTTT. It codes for CASSETSGGADTQYF.

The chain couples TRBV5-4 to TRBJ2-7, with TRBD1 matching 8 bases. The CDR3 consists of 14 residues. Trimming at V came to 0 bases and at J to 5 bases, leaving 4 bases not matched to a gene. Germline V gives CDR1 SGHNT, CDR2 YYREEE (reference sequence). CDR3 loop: CASSLGRGRDEQYF. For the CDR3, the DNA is TGTGCCAGCAGCTTGGGCAGGGGGCGGGACGAGCAGTACTTC.

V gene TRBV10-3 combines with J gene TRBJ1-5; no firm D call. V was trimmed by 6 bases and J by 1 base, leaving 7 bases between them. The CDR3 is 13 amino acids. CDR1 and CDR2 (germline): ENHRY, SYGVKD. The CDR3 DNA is TGTGCCATCAGGCGGGAAAGCAATCAGCCCCAGCATTTT. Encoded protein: CAIRRESNQPQHF.

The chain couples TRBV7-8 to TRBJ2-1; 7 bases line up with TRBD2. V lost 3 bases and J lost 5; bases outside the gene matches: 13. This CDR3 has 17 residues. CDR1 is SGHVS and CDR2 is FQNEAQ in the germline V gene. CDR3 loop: CASSFFTSEGPNNEQFF. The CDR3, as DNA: TGTGCCAGCAGCTTTTTCACTAGCGAGGGGCCTAACAATGAGCAGTTCTTC.

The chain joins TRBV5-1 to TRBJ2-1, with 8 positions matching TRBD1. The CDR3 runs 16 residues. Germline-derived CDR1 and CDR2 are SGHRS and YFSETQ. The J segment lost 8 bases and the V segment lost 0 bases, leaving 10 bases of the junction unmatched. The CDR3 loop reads CASSLAWTGRVDEQFF. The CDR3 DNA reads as TGCGCCAGCAGCTTGGCGTGGACAGGGCGAGTTGATGAGCAGTTCTTC.

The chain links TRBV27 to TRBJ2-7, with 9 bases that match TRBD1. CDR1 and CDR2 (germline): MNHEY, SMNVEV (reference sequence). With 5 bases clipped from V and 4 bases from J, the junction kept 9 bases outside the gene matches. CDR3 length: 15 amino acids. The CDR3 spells CASSMGQGEGYEQYF. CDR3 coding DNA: TGTGCCAGCAGTATGGGACAGGGAGAGGGGTACGAGCAGTACTTC.

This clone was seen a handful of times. CDR3 DNA: TGTGCCAGCAGTTTAAGAAGAGGTAGCTCCTATAATTCACCCCTCCACTTT. This encodes CASSLRRGSSYNSPLHF. The chain carries TRBV27 and TRBJ1-6; no firm D call. Per the germline V gene, CDR1 is MNHEY and CDR2 is SMNVEV (reference sequence). Trimming took 2 bases from V and 0 from J, leaving 11 bases between them. The CDR3 covers 17 residues.

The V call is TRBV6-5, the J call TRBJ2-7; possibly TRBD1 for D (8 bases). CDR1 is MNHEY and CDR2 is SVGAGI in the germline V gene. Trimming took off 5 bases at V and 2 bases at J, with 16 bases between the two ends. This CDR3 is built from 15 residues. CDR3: CASSLTGGEPYEQYF. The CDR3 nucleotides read TGTGCCAGCAGTCTAACAGGGGGGGAGCCCTACGAGCAGTACTTC.

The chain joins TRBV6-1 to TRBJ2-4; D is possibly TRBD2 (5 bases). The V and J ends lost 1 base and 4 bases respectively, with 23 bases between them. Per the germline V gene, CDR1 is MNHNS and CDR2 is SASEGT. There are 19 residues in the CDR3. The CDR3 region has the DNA TGTGCCAGCAGTGAAGAACTGACCATGGAGGTTGGGAAGAAAAACATTCAGTACTTC. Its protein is CASSEELTMEVGKKNIQYF.

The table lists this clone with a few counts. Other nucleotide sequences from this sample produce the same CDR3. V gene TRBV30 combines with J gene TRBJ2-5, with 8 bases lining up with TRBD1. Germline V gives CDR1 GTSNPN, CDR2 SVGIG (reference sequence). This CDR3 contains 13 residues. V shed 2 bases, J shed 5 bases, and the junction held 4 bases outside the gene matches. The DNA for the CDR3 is TGTGCCTGGAGTACCCAGGGGGCGGAGACCCAGTACTTC. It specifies CAWSTQGAETQYF.

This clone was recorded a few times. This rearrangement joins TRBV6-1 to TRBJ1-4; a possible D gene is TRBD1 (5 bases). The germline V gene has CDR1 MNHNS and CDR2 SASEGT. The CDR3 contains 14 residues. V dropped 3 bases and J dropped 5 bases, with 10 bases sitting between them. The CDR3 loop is CASSEGGENEKLFF. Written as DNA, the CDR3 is TGTGCCAGCAGTGAGGGGGGGGAAAATGAAAAACTGTTTTTT.

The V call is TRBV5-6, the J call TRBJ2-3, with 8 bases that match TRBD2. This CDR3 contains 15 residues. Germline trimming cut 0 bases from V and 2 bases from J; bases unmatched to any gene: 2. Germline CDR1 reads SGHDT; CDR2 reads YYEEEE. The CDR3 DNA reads TGTGCCAGCAGCTTGGAGCGGGGGTACACAGATACGCAGTATTTT. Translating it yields CASSLERGYTDTQYF.

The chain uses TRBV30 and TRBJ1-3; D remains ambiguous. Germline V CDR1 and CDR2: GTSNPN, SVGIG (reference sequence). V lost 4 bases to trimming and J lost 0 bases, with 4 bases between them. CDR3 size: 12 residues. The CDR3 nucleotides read TGTGCCTGGACCTTCTCTGGAAACACCATATATTTT. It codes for CAWTFSGNTIYF. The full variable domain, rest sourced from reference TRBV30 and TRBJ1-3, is SQTIHQWPATLVQPVGSPLSLECTVEGTSNPNLYWYRQAAGRGLQLLFYSVGIGQISSEVPQNLSASRPQDRQFILSSKKLLLSDSGFYLCAWTFSGNTIYFGEGSWLTVV.

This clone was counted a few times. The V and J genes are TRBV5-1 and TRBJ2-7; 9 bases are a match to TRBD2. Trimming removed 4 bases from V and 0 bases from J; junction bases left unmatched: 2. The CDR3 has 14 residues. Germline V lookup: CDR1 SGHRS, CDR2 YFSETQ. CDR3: CASSVTSGSYEQYF. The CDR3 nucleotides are TGCGCCAGCAGCGTGACTAGCGGCTCCTACGAGCAGTACTTC.

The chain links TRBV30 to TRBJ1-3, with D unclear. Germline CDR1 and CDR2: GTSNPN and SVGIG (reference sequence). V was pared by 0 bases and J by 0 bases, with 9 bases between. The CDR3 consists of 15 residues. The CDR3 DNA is TGTGCCTGGAGTGTACACCCAAGCTCTGGAAACACCATATATTTT. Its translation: CAWSVHPSSGNTIYF. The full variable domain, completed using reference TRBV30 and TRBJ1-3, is SQTIHQWPATLVQPVGSPLSLECTVEGTSNPNLYWYRQAAGRGLQLLFYSVGIGQISSEVPQNLSASRPQDRQFILSSKKLLLSDSGFYLCAWSVHPSSGNTIYFGEGSWLTVV.

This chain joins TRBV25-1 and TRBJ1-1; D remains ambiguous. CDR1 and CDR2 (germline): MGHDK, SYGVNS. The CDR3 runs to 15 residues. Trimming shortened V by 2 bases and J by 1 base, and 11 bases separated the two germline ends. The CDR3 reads CASSEIALPNTEAFF. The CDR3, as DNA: TGTGCCAGCAGTGAAATAGCGCTACCGAACACTGAAGCTTTCTTT.

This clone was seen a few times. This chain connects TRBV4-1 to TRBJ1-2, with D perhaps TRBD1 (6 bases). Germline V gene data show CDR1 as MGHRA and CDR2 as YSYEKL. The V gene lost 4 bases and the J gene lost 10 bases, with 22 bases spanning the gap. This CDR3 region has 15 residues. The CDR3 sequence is CASSPPLRGIVDYTF. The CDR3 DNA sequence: TGCGCCAGCAGCCCCCCGTTGAGGGGGATAGTTGACTACACCTTC.

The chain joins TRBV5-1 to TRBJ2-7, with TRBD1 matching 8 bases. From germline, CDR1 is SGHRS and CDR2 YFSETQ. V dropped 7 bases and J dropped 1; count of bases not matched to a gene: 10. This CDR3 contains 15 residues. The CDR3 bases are TGCGCCAGCCACCCCGCGGGACAGGCGTCCTACGAGCAGTACTTC. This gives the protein CASHPAGQASYEQYF.

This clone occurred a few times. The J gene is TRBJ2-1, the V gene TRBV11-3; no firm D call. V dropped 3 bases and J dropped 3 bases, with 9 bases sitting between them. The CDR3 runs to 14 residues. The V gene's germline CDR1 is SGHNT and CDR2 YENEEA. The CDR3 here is CASSFLGGYNEQFF. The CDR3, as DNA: TGTGCCAGCAGCTTCCTTGGCGGCTACAATGAGCAGTTCTTC.

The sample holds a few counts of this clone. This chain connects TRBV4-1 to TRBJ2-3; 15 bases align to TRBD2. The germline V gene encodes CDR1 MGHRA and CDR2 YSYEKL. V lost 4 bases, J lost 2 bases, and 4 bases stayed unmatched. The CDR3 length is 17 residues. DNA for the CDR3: TGCGCCAGCAGCCTCGGACTAGCGGGGGGGACCACAGATACGCAGTATTTT. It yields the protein CASSLGLAGGTTDTQYF.

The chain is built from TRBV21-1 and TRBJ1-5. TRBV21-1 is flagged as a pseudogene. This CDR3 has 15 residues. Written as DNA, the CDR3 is TGTGCCAGCAGCAAATGGGGAGGGGGGCGACAGCCCCAGCATTTT. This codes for CASSKWGGGRQPQHF.

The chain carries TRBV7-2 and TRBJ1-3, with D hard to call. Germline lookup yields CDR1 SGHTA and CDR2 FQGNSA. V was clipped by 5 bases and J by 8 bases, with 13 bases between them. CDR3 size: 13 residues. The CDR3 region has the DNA TGTGCCAGCAGCCCCCATTTGAGGGACACCATATATTTT. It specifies CASSPHLRDTIYF.

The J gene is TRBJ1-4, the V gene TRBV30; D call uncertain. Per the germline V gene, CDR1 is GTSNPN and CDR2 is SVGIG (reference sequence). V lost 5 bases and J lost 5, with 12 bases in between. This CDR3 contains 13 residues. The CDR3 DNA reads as TGTGCCTGGGGCGCAGGATCGAATGAAAAACTGTTTTTT. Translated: CAWGAGSNEKLFF.

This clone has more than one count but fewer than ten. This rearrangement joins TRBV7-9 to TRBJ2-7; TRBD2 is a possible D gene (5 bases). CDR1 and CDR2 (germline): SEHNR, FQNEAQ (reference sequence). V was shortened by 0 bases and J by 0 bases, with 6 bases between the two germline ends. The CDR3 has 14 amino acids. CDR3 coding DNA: TGTGCCAGCAGCTTAGCAGGGAGCTCCTACGAGCAGTACTTC. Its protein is CASSLAGSSYEQYF.